The 4 T cell receptor beta chains given below trace back to one sample, sequenced in a study of Graves' ophthalmopathy and Graves' hyperthyroidism. For repertoire sequencing, the TCR beta CDR3 regions were amplified from RNA transcripts. RT-PCR in the first round used HTBI primers; a second-round multiplex PCR followed. One entry per CDR3 protein, called by TCRdb with MiXCR from the multiplex PCR reads. The sample contains approximately 480,000 distinct CDR3 sequences, approximately 15% of which appear only once. The source material was blood. The receptors shown here come from a woman aged 25 to 45 with Graves' ophthalmopathy.

This clonotype has a count of ten or more. V and J are TRBV20-1 and TRBJ1-2, with D unresolved. Germline CDR1 reads DFQATT; CDR2 reads SNEGSKA (reference sequence). There are 12 residues in the CDR3. V lost 3 bases and J 5 bases, leaving 10 bases between the germline ends. CDR3 residues: CSARHERYGYTF. The CDR3 DNA follows: TGCAGTGCTAGGCATGAGCGTTATGGCTACACCTTC.

This clonotype was found many times. The V call is TRBV6-5, the J call TRBJ1-2, with D unresolved. The V gene's germline CDR1 is MNHEY and CDR2 SVGAGI. With 0 bases removed from V and 1 base from J, the gap between germline ends came to 12 bases. The CDR3 runs 16 residues. The CDR3 loop is CASSYSNAGSNYGYTF. The DNA of the CDR3 is TGTGCCAGCAGTTACTCGAATGCGGGGAGTAACTATGGCTACACCTTC.

Of note for this clonotype: Germline and junction disagree at one end, which may indicate a read error. V is TRBV6-1 and J is TRBJ1-1; possibly TRBD1 for D (5 bases). Per germline, CDR1 MNHNS and CDR2 SASEGT. The CDR3 consists of 14 residues. The CDR3 region is CASREGAWNTEAFF. CDR3 nucleotides: TGTGCCAGCAGGGAAGGGGCCTGGAACACTGAAGCTTTCTTT.

This clonotype was seen at least ten times. The V call is TRBV5-6, the J call TRBJ1-1, with 7 nucleotides matching TRBD1. V shed 4 bases, J shed 0 bases, and the junction held 12 bases outside the gene matches. This CDR3 comprises 17 residues. Germline CDR1 is SGHDT and CDR2 is YYEEEE. The DNA for the CDR3 is TGTGCCAGCAGCGAGACCTTAACGGGGACAGTGAACACTGAAGCTTTCTTT. It yields the protein CASSETLTGTVNTEAFF.